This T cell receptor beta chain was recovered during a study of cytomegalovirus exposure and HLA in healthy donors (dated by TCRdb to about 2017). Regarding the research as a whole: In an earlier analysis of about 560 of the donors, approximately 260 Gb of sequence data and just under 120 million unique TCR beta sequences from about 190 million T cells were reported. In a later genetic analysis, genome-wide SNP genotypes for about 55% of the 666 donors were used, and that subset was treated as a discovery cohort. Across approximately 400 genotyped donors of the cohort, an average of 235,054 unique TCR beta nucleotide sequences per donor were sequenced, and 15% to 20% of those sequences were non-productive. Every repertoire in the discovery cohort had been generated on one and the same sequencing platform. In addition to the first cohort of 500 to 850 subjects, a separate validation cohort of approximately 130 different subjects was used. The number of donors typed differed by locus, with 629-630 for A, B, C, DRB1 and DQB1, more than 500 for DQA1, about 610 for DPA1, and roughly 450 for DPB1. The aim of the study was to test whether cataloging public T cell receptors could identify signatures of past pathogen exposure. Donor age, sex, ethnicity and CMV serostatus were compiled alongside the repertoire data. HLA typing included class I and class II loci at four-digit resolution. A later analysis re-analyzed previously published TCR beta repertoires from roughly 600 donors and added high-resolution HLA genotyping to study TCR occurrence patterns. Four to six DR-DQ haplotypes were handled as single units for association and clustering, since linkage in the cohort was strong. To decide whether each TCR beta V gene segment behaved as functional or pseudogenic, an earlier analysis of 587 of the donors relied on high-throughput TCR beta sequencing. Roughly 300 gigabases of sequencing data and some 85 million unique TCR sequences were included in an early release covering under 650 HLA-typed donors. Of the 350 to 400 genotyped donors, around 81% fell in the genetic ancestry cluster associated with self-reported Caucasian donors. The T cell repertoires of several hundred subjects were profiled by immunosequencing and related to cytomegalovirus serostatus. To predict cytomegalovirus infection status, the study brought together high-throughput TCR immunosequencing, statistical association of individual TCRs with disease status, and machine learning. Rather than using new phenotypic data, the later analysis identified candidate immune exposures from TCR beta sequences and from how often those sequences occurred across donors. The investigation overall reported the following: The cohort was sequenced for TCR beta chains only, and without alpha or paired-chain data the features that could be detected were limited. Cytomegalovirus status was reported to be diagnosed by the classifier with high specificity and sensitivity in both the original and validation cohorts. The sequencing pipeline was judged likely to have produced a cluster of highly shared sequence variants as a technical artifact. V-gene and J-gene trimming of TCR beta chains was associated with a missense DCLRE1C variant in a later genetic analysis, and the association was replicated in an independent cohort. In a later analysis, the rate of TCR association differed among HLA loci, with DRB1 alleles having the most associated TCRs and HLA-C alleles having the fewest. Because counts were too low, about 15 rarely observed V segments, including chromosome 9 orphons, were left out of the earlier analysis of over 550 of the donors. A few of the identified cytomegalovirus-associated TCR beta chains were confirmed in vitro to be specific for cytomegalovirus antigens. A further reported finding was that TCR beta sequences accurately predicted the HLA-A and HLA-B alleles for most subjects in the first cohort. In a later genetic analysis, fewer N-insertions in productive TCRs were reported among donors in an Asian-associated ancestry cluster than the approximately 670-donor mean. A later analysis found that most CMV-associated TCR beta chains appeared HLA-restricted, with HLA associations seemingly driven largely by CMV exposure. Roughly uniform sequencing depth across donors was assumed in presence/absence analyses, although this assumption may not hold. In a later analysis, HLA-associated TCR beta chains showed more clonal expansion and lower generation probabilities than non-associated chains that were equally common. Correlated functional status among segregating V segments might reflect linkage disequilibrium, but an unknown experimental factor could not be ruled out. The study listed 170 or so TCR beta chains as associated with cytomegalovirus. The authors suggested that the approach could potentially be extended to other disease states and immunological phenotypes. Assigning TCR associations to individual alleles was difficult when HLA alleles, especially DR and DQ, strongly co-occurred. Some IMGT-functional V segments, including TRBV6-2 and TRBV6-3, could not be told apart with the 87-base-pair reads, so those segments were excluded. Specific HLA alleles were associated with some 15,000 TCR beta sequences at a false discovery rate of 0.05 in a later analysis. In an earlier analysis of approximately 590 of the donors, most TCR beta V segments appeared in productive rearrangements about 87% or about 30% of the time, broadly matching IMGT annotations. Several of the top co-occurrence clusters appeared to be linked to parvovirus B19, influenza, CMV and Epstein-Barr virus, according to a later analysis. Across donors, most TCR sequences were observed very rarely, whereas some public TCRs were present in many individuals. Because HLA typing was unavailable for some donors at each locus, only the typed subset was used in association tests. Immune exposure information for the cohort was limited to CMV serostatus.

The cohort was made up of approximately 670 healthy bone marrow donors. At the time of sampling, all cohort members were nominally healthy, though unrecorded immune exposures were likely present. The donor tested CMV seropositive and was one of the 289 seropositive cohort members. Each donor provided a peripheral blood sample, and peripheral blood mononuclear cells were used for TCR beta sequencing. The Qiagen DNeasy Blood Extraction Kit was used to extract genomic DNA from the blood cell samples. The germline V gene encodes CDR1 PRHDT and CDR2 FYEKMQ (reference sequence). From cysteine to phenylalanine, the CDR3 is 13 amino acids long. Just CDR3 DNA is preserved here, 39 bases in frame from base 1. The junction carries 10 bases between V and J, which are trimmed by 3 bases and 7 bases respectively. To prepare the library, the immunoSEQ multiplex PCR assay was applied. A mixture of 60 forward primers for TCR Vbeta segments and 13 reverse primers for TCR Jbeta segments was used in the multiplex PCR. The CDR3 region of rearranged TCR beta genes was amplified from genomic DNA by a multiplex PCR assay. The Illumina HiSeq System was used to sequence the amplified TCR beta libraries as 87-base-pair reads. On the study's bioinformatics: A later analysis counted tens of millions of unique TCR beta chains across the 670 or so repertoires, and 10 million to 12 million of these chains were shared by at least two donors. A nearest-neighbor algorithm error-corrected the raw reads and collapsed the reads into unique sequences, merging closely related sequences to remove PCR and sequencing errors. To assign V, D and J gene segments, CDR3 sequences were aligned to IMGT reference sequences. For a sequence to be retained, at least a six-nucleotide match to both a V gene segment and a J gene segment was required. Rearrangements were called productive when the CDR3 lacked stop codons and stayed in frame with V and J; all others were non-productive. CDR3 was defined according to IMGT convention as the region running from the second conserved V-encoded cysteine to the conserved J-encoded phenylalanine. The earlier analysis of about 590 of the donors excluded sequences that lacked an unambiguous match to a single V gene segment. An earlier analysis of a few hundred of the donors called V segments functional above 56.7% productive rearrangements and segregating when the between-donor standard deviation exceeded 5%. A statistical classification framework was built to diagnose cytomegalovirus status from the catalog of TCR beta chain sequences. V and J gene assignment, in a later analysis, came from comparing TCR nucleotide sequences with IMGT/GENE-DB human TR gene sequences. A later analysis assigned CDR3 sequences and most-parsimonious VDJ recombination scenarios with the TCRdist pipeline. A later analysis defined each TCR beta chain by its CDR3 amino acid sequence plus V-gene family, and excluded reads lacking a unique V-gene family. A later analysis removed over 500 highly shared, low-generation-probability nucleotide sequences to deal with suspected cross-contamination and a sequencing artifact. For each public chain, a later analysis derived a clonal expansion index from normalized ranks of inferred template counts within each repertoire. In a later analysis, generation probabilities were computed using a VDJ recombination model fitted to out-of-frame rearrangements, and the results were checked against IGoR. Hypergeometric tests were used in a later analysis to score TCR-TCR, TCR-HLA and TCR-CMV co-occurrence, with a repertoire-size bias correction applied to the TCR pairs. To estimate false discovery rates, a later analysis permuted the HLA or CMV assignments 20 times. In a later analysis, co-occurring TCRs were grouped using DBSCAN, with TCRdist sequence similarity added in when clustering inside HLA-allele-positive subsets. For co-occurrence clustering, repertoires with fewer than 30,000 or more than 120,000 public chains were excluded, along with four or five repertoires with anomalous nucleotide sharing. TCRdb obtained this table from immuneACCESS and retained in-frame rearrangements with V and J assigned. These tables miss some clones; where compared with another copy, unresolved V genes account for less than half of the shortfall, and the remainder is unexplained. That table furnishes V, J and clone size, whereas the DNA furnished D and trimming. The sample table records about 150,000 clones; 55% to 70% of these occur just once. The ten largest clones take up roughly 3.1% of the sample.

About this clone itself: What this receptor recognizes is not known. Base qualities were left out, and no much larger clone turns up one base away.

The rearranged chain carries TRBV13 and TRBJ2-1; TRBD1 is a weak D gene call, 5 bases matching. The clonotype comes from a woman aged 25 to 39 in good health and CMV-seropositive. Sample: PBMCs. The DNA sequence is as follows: TGTGCCAGCAGCTTGGGCAGGGCTAATGAGCAGTTCTTC. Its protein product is CASSLGRANEQFF.